Shown below are 10 T cell receptor beta chains from a single sample sequenced in a study of T cells in tuberculosis. Data came from immunoSEQ multiplex PCR; TCRdb stores just in-frame clones and leaves some out. The table includes around 45,000 clones, about 95% detected once. The sample comprised PBMCs. The source of these receptors is a donor between 10 and 35 years old with latent tuberculosis or without tuberculosis infection. Some clones in this sample may be carry-over from other donors' samples.

The count of this clone is one. This chain links TRBV28 with TRBJ2-1; 9 bases line up with TRBD2. The CDR3 length is 17 residues. With 5 bases clipped from V and 4 bases from J, the junction kept 12 bases outside the gene matches. Germline V lookup: CDR1 MDHEN, CDR2 SYDVKM. Here the CDR3 reads CASSPPLLAGSYNEQFF. The CDR3 DNA is TGTGCCAGCAGTCCCCCCCTTCTAGCGGGGTCTTACAATGAGCAGTTCTTC.

This clone was recorded once. J is TRBJ1-1 and V is TRBV19; 7 bases line up with TRBD1. The CDR3 extends over 15 amino acids. Per the germline V gene, CDR1 is LNHDA and CDR2 is SQIVND (reference sequence). Losses at the gene ends were 4 bases for V and 5 bases for J; bases not matched to a gene: 10. CDR3: CASSTIDRELTEAFF. DNA for the CDR3: TGTGCCAGTAGTACCATCGACAGGGAGCTAACTGAAGCTTTCTTT.

The rearrangement links TRBV7-2 to TRBJ2-3, with 7 nucleotides matching TRBD2. The germline V gene encodes CDR1 SGHTA and CDR2 FQGNSA. The CDR3 covers 16 residues. Trimming at V came to 5 bases and at J to 2 bases, leaving 10 bases not matched to a gene. CDR3 sequence: CASSQPSGAYTDTQYF. The CDR3 nucleotides read TGTGCCAGCAGCCAACCCAGCGGGGCTTACACAGATACGCAGTATTTT.

V is TRBV5-6 and J is TRBJ2-7, with 9 bases matching TRBD1. The trim removed 4 bases at V and 6 bases at J, leaving 11 bases unmatched. CDR1 is SGHDT, CDR2 YYEEEE, per germline. The CDR3 consists of 15 residues. The CDR3 DNA reads as TGTGCCAGCAGCGAGGACCCGGGACAGGGCCGCGAGCAGTACTTC. Encoded protein: CASSEDPGQGREQYF.

The chain joins TRBV7-2 to TRBJ2-7; a weak D match, TRBD2 (6 bases). Germline CDR1 reads SGHTA; CDR2 reads FQGNSA. The CDR3 sequence is 16 residues long. V lost 5 bases and J lost 3, with 20 bases in between. The CDR3 coding sequence is TGTGCCAGCAGCCCCTCGGGTAGCGGTGGAATCTACGAGCAGTACTTC. It translates to CASSPSGSGGIYEQYF.

V and J are TRBV6-1 and TRBJ1-1, with 11 nucleotides matching TRBD1. The ends lost 5 bases at V and 7 bases at J; junction bases unmatched: 9. The germline CDR1 and CDR2 sequences are MNHNS and SASEGT. CDR3 length: 15 residues. CDR3 amino acids: CASSLPGQGAGEAFF. CDR3 in DNA: TGTGCCAGCAGTCTCCCCGGACAGGGGGCAGGTGAAGCTTTCTTT.

This rearrangement joins TRBV7-9 to TRBJ2-7; D remains ambiguous. The germline V gene has CDR1 SEHNR and CDR2 FQNEAQ (reference sequence). The CDR3 runs to 13 residues. Trimming took 5 bases from V and 8 from J, leaving 16 bases between them. The CDR3 region is CASSPGFEVKQYF. The CDR3 region has the DNA TGTGCCAGCAGCCCCGGTTTTGAGGTCAAGCAGTACTTC.

The chain has TRBV2 and TRBJ2-1; D is possibly TRBD2 (5 bases). Germline V gene sequence: CDR1 SNHLY, CDR2 FYNNEI. V was cut by 5 bases and J by 6 bases, with 17 bases left in between. This CDR3 has 15 amino acids. The CDR3 sequence: CASSKRRERSNEQFF. The CDR3 coding sequence is TGTGCCAGCAGTAAGCGACGGGAAAGGAGCAATGAGCAGTTCTTC.

The chain recombines TRBV6-1 with TRBJ2-5; TRBD1 matches 10 bases. Germline V gene lookup returns CDR1 MNHNS and CDR2 SASEGT. J lost 2 bases, V lost 3 bases, and 3 bases had no gene match. The CDR3 covers 15 residues. The CDR3 region is CASSEDRGLQETQYF. In nucleotides, the CDR3 is TGTGCCAGCAGTGAGGACAGGGGGTTGCAAGAGACCCAGTACTTC.

The chain joins TRBV4-1 to TRBJ2-7, with a tentative D call TRBD2 (6 bases). The ends were cut back, 3 bases at V and 3 bases at J, with 12 bases in the middle. Germline V gene lookup returns CDR1 MGHRA and CDR2 YSYEKL. The CDR3 extends over 14 amino acids. CDR3 region: CASSHMLASYEQYF. For the CDR3, the DNA is TGCGCCAGCAGCCATATGCTAGCGAGCTACGAGCAGTACTTC.